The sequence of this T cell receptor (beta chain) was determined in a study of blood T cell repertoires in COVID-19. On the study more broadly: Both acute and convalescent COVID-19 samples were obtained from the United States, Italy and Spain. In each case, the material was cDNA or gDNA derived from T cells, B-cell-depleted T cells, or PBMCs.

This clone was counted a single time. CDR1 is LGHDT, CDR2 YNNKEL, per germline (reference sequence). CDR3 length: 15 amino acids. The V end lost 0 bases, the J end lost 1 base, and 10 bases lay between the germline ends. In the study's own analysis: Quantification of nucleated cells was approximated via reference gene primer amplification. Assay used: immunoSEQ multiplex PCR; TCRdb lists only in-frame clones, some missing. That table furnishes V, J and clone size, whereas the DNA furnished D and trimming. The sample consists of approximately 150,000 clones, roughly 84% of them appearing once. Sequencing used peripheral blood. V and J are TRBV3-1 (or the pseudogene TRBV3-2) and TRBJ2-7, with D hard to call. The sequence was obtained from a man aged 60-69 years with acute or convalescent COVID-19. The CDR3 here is CASSQDASRSYEQYF. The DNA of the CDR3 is TGTGCCAGCAGCCAAGATGCCTCTCGGTCCTACGAGCAGTACTTC.